Listed here are 15 T cell receptor beta chains from one sample, sequenced in a study of T cells in Graves' hyperthyroidism and ophthalmopathy. TCR beta CDR3 region amplification was performed from RNA transcripts. HTBI primers were employed in a first-round RT-PCR of the TCR CDR3. MiXCR was run by TCRdb on the multiplex PCR reads, yielding one entry per CDR3 protein. The profile covers about 500,000 distinct CDR3 sequences, with around 16% appearing a single time and approximately 30% taken by the ten largest. The sequenced sample consisted of blood. The receptor set was obtained from a woman aged 30 to 39 with Graves' ophthalmopathy.

This chain links TRBV11-2 with TRBJ2-7; weak D call: TRBD1 (5 bases). Germline V gene sequence: CDR1 SGHAT, CDR2 FQNNGV. The CDR3 length is 15 residues. The germline V and J ends were trimmed by 5 bases and 0 bases, with 14 bases remaining between them. CDR3 bases: TGTGCCAGCAGCCCCTCCAGGGTCACCTCCTACGAGCAGTACTTC. Translating gives CASSPSRVTSYEQYF.

This clonotype showed up many times. The genes are TRBV4-1 and TRBJ2-3, with 7 bases lining up with TRBD2. Germline V gene lookup returns CDR1 MGHRA and CDR2 YSYEKL. V was pared by 4 bases and J by 0 bases, with 10 bases of the junction left unmatched. The CDR3 runs 17 residues. The CDR3 nucleotides read TGCGCCAGCAGCCTCCGACCGACTAGCCTTAGCACAGATACGCAGTATTTT. Protein: CASSLRPTSLSTDTQYF.

The J gene is TRBJ1-1, the V gene TRBV19; 7 bases are a match to TRBD1. After removal of 10 bases from V and 2 bases from J, the junction contained 13 bases not matched to a gene. Germline CDR1 LNHDA, CDR2 SQIVND (reference sequence). This CDR3 region has 15 residues. The CDR3 DNA reads TGTGCCACCGCCCGTACCGGGACAGCAAACACTGAAGCTTTCTTT. Amino acids: CATARTGTANTEAFF.

V is TRBV5-4 and J is TRBJ2-2; 8 bases line up with TRBD2. From germline, CDR1 is SGHNT and CDR2 YYREEE (reference sequence). V was clipped by 6 bases and J by 1 base; unmatched bases: 2. This CDR3 has 14 residues. CDR3 in DNA: TGTGCCAGCACCACTAGCGGGAACACCGGGGAGCTGTTTTTT. It codes for CASTTSGNTGELFF.

This clonotype was found a few times. The chain uses TRBV4-1 and TRBJ2-7, with TRBD2 matching over 9 bases. CDR1 is MGHRA, CDR2 YSYEKL, per germline. The J segment lost 0 bases and the V segment lost 0 bases, leaving 9 bases of the junction unmatched. The CDR3 runs 18 residues. DNA for the CDR3: TGCGCCAGCAGCCAAGATTCAAGCGGGAGGAAACCCTCCTACGAGCAGTACTTC. This translates into CASSQDSSGRKPSYEQYF.

Note on this clonotype: A read error is possible here, since a much larger clone lies one base away. The chain carries TRBV6-2 or TRBV6-3 and TRBJ2-7; TRBD2 aligns across 14 bases. J was trimmed by 7 bases and V by 5 bases; bases with no gene match: 13. Germline V gives CDR1 MNHEY, CDR2 SVGEGT. The CDR3 runs 17 residues. The CDR3: CASSRLKGLAGDYEQYF. The CDR3 coding sequence is TGTGCCAGCAGTCGGCTGAAGGGACTAGCGGGAGACTATGAGCAGTACTTC.

This clonotype was detected only a few times. This sequence joins TRBV6-1 and TRBJ1-1, with TRBD1 matching over 7 bases. Looked up from germline, CDR1 is MNHNS and CDR2 is SASEGT. This CDR3 is built from 15 residues. Trimming removed 6 bases from V and 0 bases from J; junction bases left unmatched: 7. The CDR3 sequence is CASRLRQGLNTEAFF. CDR3 nucleotide sequence: TGTGCCAGCAGGCTCAGACAGGGACTGAACACTGAAGCTTTCTTT.

In regard to this clonotype: As the CDR3 is not closed by the conserved phenylalanine or tryptophan, this likely results from a read error. No DNA is shown, since the ends of the CDR3 on it are uncertain; the CDR3 is the one TCRdb lists. V is TRBV20-1 and J is TRBJ2-7; the table's D call, TRBD1, has no DNA check behind it. The CDR3 is made up of 13 amino acids, end residues included. CDR1 and CDR2 (germline): DFQATT, SNEGSKA (reference sequence). CDR3 protein: CSASKNTGTGVII.

The V gene is TRBV7-9, the J gene TRBJ2-7; no clear D gene. Germline assignment: CDR1 SEHNR and CDR2 FQNEAQ (reference sequence). Trimming pared 2 bases from V and 7 bases from J, leaving 9 bases between. This CDR3 has 12 residues. CDR3 DNA sequence: TGTGCCAGCAGCTTATCCGACTGGGAGCAGTACTTC. This encodes CASSLSDWEQYF.

Many counts were recorded for this clonotype. The chain recombines TRBV7-2 with TRBJ2-7, with 10 bases matching TRBD1. V trimming: 5 bases; J trimming: 2 bases; junction bases outside the gene matches: 3. In germline, CDR1 is SGHTA, CDR2 FQGNSA. The CDR3 is 14 amino acids. CDR3 nucleotide sequence: TGTGCCAGCAGCCCGACAGGGGGCCCCTACGAGCAGTACTTC. Translation: CASSPTGGPYEQYF.

This clonotype was detected ten times or more. This chain links TRBV30 with TRBJ2-7; 7 bases match TRBD2. Germline values: CDR1 GTSNPN, CDR2 SVGIG (reference sequence). The CDR3 has 13 residues. The V and J ends lost 8 bases and 0 bases, in that order; junction bases with no gene match: 7. The CDR3 loop is CARAGVSSYEQYF. CDR3 coding DNA: TGTGCCCGGGCGGGAGTCAGCTCCTACGAGCAGTACTTC.

This chain joins TRBV28 and TRBJ2-7; 12 positions match TRBD2. The CDR3 has 16 residues. Germline V gene sequence: CDR1 MDHEN, CDR2 SYDVKM. With 6 bases clipped from V and 2 bases from J, the junction kept 8 bases outside the gene matches. Here the CDR3 DNA reads TGTGCCAGCAGGGGACTAGCGGGTACAGACCCCTACGAGCAGTACTTC. Residues: CASRGLAGTDPYEQYF.

In this sample, this clonotype turned up many times. The J gene is TRBJ2-5, the V gene TRBV18, with D perhaps TRBD1 (6 bases). The germline V gene has CDR1 KGHSH and CDR2 LQKENI. The V and J ends lost 3 bases and 6 bases respectively, with 17 bases between them. CDR3 length equals 15 residues. As DNA, the CDR3 is TGTGCCAGCTCACCCCACAGGGTACCCATGAAGACCCAGTACTTC. Its translation: CASSPHRVPMKTQYF.

In its sample, this clonotype was seen a few times. The V call is TRBV9, the J call TRBJ2-1, with 15 bases fitting TRBD2. V shed 0 bases and J 1 base; nucleotides not matched to a gene: 5. Germline CDR1 is SGDLS and CDR2 is YYNGEE. CDR3 length equals 19 residues. The CDR3 spells CASSVVGTSGRLSYNEQFF. The DNA for the CDR3 is TGTGCCAGCAGCGTAGTTGGGACTAGCGGGAGGCTATCCTACAATGAGCAGTTCTTC.

As for this clonotype: A junction boundary mismatches the germline segment, possibly from a read error. The chain links TRBV5-1 to TRBJ2-2; TRBD1 matches at 9 bases. Germline CDR1 reads SGHRS; CDR2 reads YFSETQ. This CDR3 spans 15 amino acids. In DNA form, the CDR3 reads TGCGCCAGCACGGGACAGGGTGGTAACACCGGGGAGCTGCTTTTT. Protein sequence: CASTGQGGNTGELLF.